The 17 T cell receptor beta chains given below trace back to one sample, sequenced in a study of T-cell reconstitution after alpha-beta-depleted transplantation in children. Construction of the TCRbeta library involved unique molecular identifiers. In TCRdb, the PCR reads were re-called with MiXCR into one record per CDR3 protein. The sample includes about 170,000 distinct CDR3 sequences, approximately 10% of them seen just once. Source: PBMCs, taken before TCRalphabeta/CD19-depleted stem cell transplant. These receptors were collected from a boy between 2 and 10 years old with acute myeloid leukemia, due to receive a stem cell transplant.

This clonotype was counted many times. The J gene is TRBJ2-1, the V gene TRBV7-3; TRBD2 agrees at 8 bases. There are 20 residues in the CDR3. Trimming took 5 bases from V and 0 from J; bases not matched to a gene: 18. CDR1 and CDR2 from the germline V gene are SGHTA and FQGTGA. The CDR3 DNA follows: TGTGCCAGCAGCCAAAACCCCCCCCTAGCGGGTTATAGCTCCTACAATGAGCAGTTCTTC. This codes for CASSQNPPLAGYSSYNEQFF.

This clonotype was detected many times. This chain links TRBV4-1 with TRBJ2-3; maybe TRBD2 (5 bases). The germline V and J ends were trimmed by 1 base and 3 bases, with 11 bases remaining between them. This CDR3 contains 15 residues. The V gene's germline CDR1 is MGHRA and CDR2 YSYEKL. CDR3: CASSQVGGETDTQYF. For the CDR3, the DNA is TGCGCCAGCAGCCAAGTTGGTGGGGAGACAGATACGCAGTATTTT.

This clonotype has at least ten counts. The J gene is TRBJ1-2, the V gene TRBV24-1; maybe TRBD1 (6 bases). This CDR3 is built from 13 residues. V gave up 7 bases and J gave up 6 bases, with 14 bases separating them. The germline V gene encodes CDR1 KGHDR and CDR2 SFDVKD. This chain's CDR3 is CATSKGGSDGYTF. CDR3 coding DNA: TGTGCCACCAGCAAAGGGGGGTCAGATGGCTACACCTTC.

This clonotype is a singleton in its sample. Possible read error: a much larger clone is one base away. The chain is built from TRBV29-1 and TRBJ2-7; possible D gene TRBD1, 6 bases. Germline values: CDR1 SQVTM, CDR2 ANQGSEA. The CDR3 sequence is 12 residues long. The CDR3 DNA is TGCGGCGTCCGGACAGACCGGGCTCTGCAGTACGTC. This encodes CGVRTDRALQYV.

Remarks on this clonotype: This could be a read error, since a much larger clone is one nucleotide away. This chain's CDR3 is CASSLPTGNCGYTF. DNA for the CDR3: TGTGCCAGCAGCTTGCCCACAGGGAACTGTGGCTACACCTTC. The V call is TRBV5-5, the J call TRBJ1-2, with a possible D match to TRBD1 (6 bases). Germline lookup yields CDR1 SGHKS and CDR2 YYEKEE (reference sequence). The CDR3 length is 14 residues. The variable domain in full, with the rest retrieved from reference TRBV5-5 and TRBJ1-2, is DAGVTQSPTHLIKTRGQQVTLRCSPISGHKSVSWYQQVLGQGPQFIFQYYEKEERGRGNFPDRFSARQFPNYSSELNVNALLLGDSALYLCASSLPTGNCGYTFGSGTRLTVV.

This clonotype was counted many times. V and J are TRBV4-1 and TRBJ2-5; D unclear. CDR1 and CDR2 (germline): MGHRA, YSYEKL. Trimming removed 1 base at V and 2 bases at J, with 11 bases between. CDR3 length: 15 amino acids. The CDR3 nucleotides are TGCGCCAGCAGCCAAGGTGTCCTTTCGCAAGAGACCCAGTACTTC. As protein: CASSQGVLSQETQYF.

This clonotype was seen at least ten times. The chain uses TRBV7-9 and TRBJ1-2; D remains ambiguous. Per germline, CDR1 SEHNR and CDR2 FQNEAQ (reference sequence). This CDR3 has 11 amino acids. V lost 3 bases and J 4 bases, leaving 3 bases between the germline ends. The CDR3 DNA follows: TGTGCCAGCAGCTTTTCCTATGGCTACACCTTC. Its protein is CASSFSYGYTF.

This clonotype was seen ten or more times. The rearrangement joins TRBV14 to TRBJ1-2; no clear D gene. The ends were cut back, 3 bases at V and 6 bases at J, with 11 bases in the middle. Germline V lookup: CDR1 SGHDN, CDR2 FVKESK. The CDR3 loop spans 13 amino acids. The CDR3 coding sequence is TGTGCCAGCAGCCATGCGCGCCACCATGGCTACACCTTC. This encodes CASSHARHHGYTF.

This clonotype was picked up many times. The gene calls are TRBV5-1 and TRBJ1-1, with a tentative D call TRBD1 (5 bases). V lost 4 bases and J lost 5, with 12 bases in between. The CDR3 is 13 amino acids. The V gene's germline CDR1 is SGHRS and CDR2 YFSETQ. This CDR3 is CASSPDGGTEAFF. CDR3 bases: TGCGCCAGCAGCCCTGACGGGGGGACTGAAGCTTTCTTT. Using reference TRBV5-1 and TRBJ1-1 for the parts outside the CDR3, the full variable domain is KAGVTQTPRYLIKTRGQQVTLSCSPISGHRSVSWYQQTPGQGLQFLFEYFSETQRNKGNFPGRFSGRQFSNSRSEMNVSTLELGDSALYLCASSPDGGTEAFFGQGTRLTVV.

This clonotype was seen ten or more times. The rearrangement links TRBV4-1 to TRBJ2-1, with TRBD1 matching over 8 bases. Germline V CDR1 and CDR2: MGHRA, YSYEKL. This CDR3 has 14 residues. V was pared by 6 bases and J by 4 bases, with 5 bases of the junction left unmatched. As DNA, the CDR3 is TGCGCCAGCAGACCGACAGGGGTATACAATGAGCAGTTCTTC. Amino acids: CASRPTGVYNEQFF.

Many counts were recorded for this clonotype. The V gene is TRBV28, the J gene TRBJ2-7; 7 bases fit TRBD2. CDR1 is MDHEN, CDR2 SYDVKM, per germline. Trimming took 6 bases from V and 2 from J; bases not matched to a gene: 4. There are 13 residues in the CDR3. This CDR3 reads CASRSLAAYEQYF. The CDR3 nucleotides are TGTGCCAGCAGGTCCCTAGCGGCCTACGAGCAGTACTTC.

A word on this clonotype: Just one base apart from a much larger clone, this may be a read error. The CDR3 DNA reads as TGTGCCATCTCACAGGTGACCTATGGCGACACCTTC. Encoded protein: CAISQVTYGDTF. This chain uses TRBV28 with TRBJ1-2, with D perhaps matching TRBD1 (5 bases). The CDR3 is made up of 12 amino acids. CDR1 MDHEN and CDR2 SYDVKM come from the germline V gene.

This rearrangement joins TRBV20-1 to TRBJ2-3, with D possibly being TRBD2 (7 bases). The germline V gene encodes CDR1 DFQATT and CDR2 SNEGSKA (reference sequence). The CDR3 is 17 residues long. CDR3 sequence: CCFWWEGEGVLVDTQYF. The CDR3 nucleotides read TGCTGCTTCTGGTGGGAGGGGGAGGGAGTATTGGTAGATACGCAGTATTTT.

This clonotype has a count of ten or more. The chain is built from TRBV5-1 and TRBJ2-3; D possibly matches TRBD1 or TRBD2 (5 bases each). CDR3 length: 17 amino acids. Trimming stripped 0 bases from V and 4 bases from J, with 18 bases between. Per germline, CDR1 SGHRS and CDR2 YFSETQ. CDR3 residues: CASSLASGRLVADTQYF. DNA for the CDR3: TGCGCCAGCAGCTTGGCCTCGGGACGATTAGTCGCAGATACGCAGTATTTT.

There are many counts of this clonotype. The genes are TRBV27 and TRBJ1-1; 9 nucleotides match TRBD1. The V segment lost 5 bases and the J segment 0 bases; nucleotides outside the gene matches: 4. This CDR3 region has 15 residues. Germline CDR1 MNHEY, CDR2 SMNVEV (reference sequence). CDR3 sequence (DNA): TGTGCCAGCAGTCCCGGGACAGGGATGAACACTGAAGCTTTCTTT. Translated: CASSPGTGMNTEAFF.

This clonotype was observed many times. This chain joins TRBV29-1 and TRBJ2-2, with 8 bases aligning to TRBD1. Germline V gene data show CDR1 as SQVTM and CDR2 as ANQGSEA. The CDR3 covers 14 residues. V shed 4 bases and J 6 bases; nucleotides not matched to a gene: 7. CDR3 bases: TGCAGCGTTGGGTCAGGGGGCATGGCCGGGGAGCTGTTTTTT. Translated, it gives CSVGSGGMAGELFF.

This clonotype was observed at least ten times. The V gene is TRBV5-1, the J gene TRBJ1-1; D is possibly TRBD1 (5 bases). CDR1 and CDR2 from the germline V gene are SGHRS and YFSETQ. This CDR3 has 15 residues. V gave up 0 bases and J gave up 3 bases, with 12 bases separating them. The CDR3: CASSLAGDGYTEAFF. The CDR3 DNA reads TGCGCCAGCAGCTTGGCTGGGGACGGATACACTGAAGCTTTCTTT.